A single sample is the source of the 18 T cell receptor beta chains below, sequenced in a study of T cells in Graves' hyperthyroidism and ophthalmopathy. Researchers amplified the TCR beta CDR3 regions from RNA transcripts. The study used the HTBI primer set for a first-round RT-PCR of the TCR CDR3. Using its own MiXCR run on the multiplex PCR reads, TCRdb lists one record per CDR3 protein. This table holds 700,000 to 850,000 distinct CDR3 sequences, 35% found once. Sequences were obtained from blood. These receptor sequences come from a woman aged 35 to 49 with Graves' hyperthyroidism.

This clonotype was detected ten times or more. The V call is TRBV12-3 or TRBV12-4, the J call TRBJ2-7; D may be TRBD2 (6 bases). This CDR3 contains 12 residues. V was shortened by 1 base and J by 5 bases, with 6 bases between the two germline ends. The CDR3 region is CASSLGGDEQYF. CDR3 coding DNA: TGTGCCAGCAGTTTAGGGGGGGACGAGCAGTACTTC.

This clonotype was observed many times. This chain connects TRBV7-2 to TRBJ2-2; no definite D call. V lost 0 bases, J lost 4 bases, and 9 bases lay in between. Looked up from germline, CDR1 is SGHTA and CDR2 is FQGNSA. This CDR3 is built from 15 residues. CDR3: CASSLAASITGELFF. Here the CDR3 DNA reads TGTGCCAGCAGCTTAGCCGCAAGTATCACCGGGGAGCTGTTTTTT.

J is TRBJ1-5 and V is TRBV20-1, with TRBD1 as a possible D gene (6 bases). Germline V lookup: CDR1 DFQATT, CDR2 SNEGSKA (reference sequence). The CDR3 length is 13 residues. V lost 7 bases and J 6 bases, leaving 16 bases between the germline ends. The CDR3 spells CSGGTGIAQPQHF. CDR3 nucleotide sequence: TGCAGTGGGGGAACAGGGATAGCTCAGCCCCAGCATTTT.

This chain joins TRBV9 and TRBJ1-2; D not certain. CDR1 is SGDLS, CDR2 YYNGEE, per germline. The CDR3 runs to 15 residues. V was shortened by 5 bases and J by 0 bases, with 14 bases between the two germline ends. The CDR3 is CASSNLPYPNYGYTF. CDR3 in DNA: TGTGCCAGCAGTAACCTTCCCTATCCTAACTATGGCTACACCTTC.

Many counts were recorded for this clonotype. The chain joins TRBV7-2 to TRBJ1-6, with D possibly being TRBD1 (6 bases). Germline V gene lookup returns CDR1 SGHTA and CDR2 FQGNSA. This CDR3 region has 16 residues. Trimming took off 5 bases at V and 7 bases at J, with 18 bases between the two ends. The CDR3 sequence: CASSREGGDLNSPLHF. The CDR3 region has the DNA TGTGCCAGCAGCCGGGAGGGGGGGGATCTAAATTCACCCCTCCACTTT.

This clonotype has only one observation. A much larger clone lies one base from this, so it may be a read error. The CDR3 DNA sequence: TGCAGTGCTCGCCGGGACAGGCCTAACTACGAGCAGTACTTC. Protein: CSARRDRPNYEQYF. The chain combines TRBV20-1 with TRBJ2-7; 8 nucleotides line up with TRBD1. Trimming cost V 5 bases and J 3 bases; bases outside gene matches: 9. Germline V gene lookup returns CDR1 DFQATT and CDR2 SNEGSKA (reference sequence). This CDR3 spans 14 amino acids.

This rearrangement joins TRBV2 to TRBJ2-7, with a weak D call TRBD2 (6 bases). Germline V gene data show CDR1 as SNHLY and CDR2 as FYNNEI. The CDR3 totals 15 residues. V was clipped by 5 bases and J by 0 bases, with 14 bases between them. CDR3: CASSFGRGDSYEQYF. DNA of the CDR3: TGTGCCAGCAGTTTCGGGCGGGGCGACTCCTACGAGCAGTACTTC.

This clonotype was seen only a few times. The chain carries TRBV4-3 and TRBJ1-5; 10 nucleotides agree with TRBD1. The germline V gene has CDR1 LGHNA and CDR2 YSLEER. The CDR3 runs to 15 residues. Trimming at V came to 6 bases and at J to 6 bases, leaving 8 bases not matched to a gene. CDR3 loop: CASSSGTGVSQPQHF. The CDR3 DNA sequence: TGCGCCAGCAGTTCCGGGACAGGGGTTAGTCAGCCCCAGCATTTT.

Points on this clonotype: A much larger clone is a single base away; this may be a read error. The rearrangement joins TRBV19 to TRBJ1-1; D call uncertain. Germline CDR1 and CDR2: LNHDA and SQIVND (reference sequence). The CDR3 has 15 residues. V was pared by 6 bases and J by 7 bases, with 21 bases between. The CDR3 spells CASSLTWGPEIEAFF. CDR3 DNA: TGTGCCAGTAGCCTCACCTGGGGTCCGGAGATTGAAGCTTTCTTT. Supplemented by reference TRBV19 and TRBJ1-1, the full variable domain reads DGGITQSPKYLFRKEGQNVTLSCEQNLNHDAMYWYRQDPGQGLRLIYYSQIVNDFQKGDIAEGYSVSREKKESFPLTVTSAQKNPTAFYLCASSLTWGPEIEAFFGQGTRLTVV.

This sequence joins TRBV19 and TRBJ2-2, with 10 positions matching TRBD2. Germline V lookup: CDR1 LNHDA, CDR2 SQIVND (reference sequence). With V trimmed by 10 bases and J by 5 bases, 13 bases remained unmatched. The CDR3 contains 16 residues. This CDR3 is CATQGGAGGRTGELFF. The CDR3 region has the DNA TGTGCCACGCAAGGAGGAGCGGGAGGGCGGACCGGGGAGCTGTTTTTT.

In its sample, this clonotype was seen once. A clone one base away is much larger, so this may be a read error. The chain joins TRBV7-2 to TRBJ1-2; D is ambiguous. CDR1 and CDR2 from the germline V gene are SGHTA and FQGNSA. The CDR3 consists of 14 residues. As DNA, the CDR3 is TGTGCCAGCAGCTTAACGGAAGCCAACTATGGCCACACCTTC. This codes for CASSLTEANYGHTF. The full variable domain, in which reference TRBV7-2 and TRBJ1-2 provide the parts outside the CDR3, is GAGVSQSPSNKVTEKGKDVELRCDPISGHTALYWYRQSLGQGLEFLIYFQGNSAPDKSGLPSDRFSAERTGGSVSTLTIQRTQQEDSAVYLCASSLTEANYGHTFGSGTRLTVV.

The rearrangement uses TRBV19 and TRBJ2-2, with TRBD2 matching 11 bases. Looked up from germline, CDR1 is LNHDA and CDR2 is SQIVND (reference sequence). This CDR3 is 16 amino acids long. Trimming removed 6 bases from V and 8 bases from J; junction bases left unmatched: 11. The CDR3 region has the DNA TGTGCCAGTAGGGGCCTCACTAGCGGGAGTTATGGGGAGCTGTTTTTT. It translates to CASRGLTSGSYGELFF.

This clonotype was observed many times. The rearrangement links TRBV20-1 to TRBJ2-7; D remains ambiguous. Germline lookup yields CDR1 DFQATT and CDR2 SNEGSKA (reference sequence). The germline V and J ends were trimmed by 6 bases and 1 base, with 13 bases remaining between them. There are 13 residues in the CDR3. CDR3: CSATSQVSYEQYF. The CDR3 DNA reads TGCAGTGCGACAAGTCAAGTATCCTACGAGCAGTACTTC.

The chain carries TRBV12-3 or TRBV12-4 and TRBJ2-5, with no clear D. The CDR3 runs 16 residues. V was cut by 6 bases and J by 4 bases, with 21 bases left in between. CDR3 loop: CASSEGPGSRGETQYF. The DNA of the CDR3 is TGTGCCAGCAGCGAAGGCCCGGGCAGTAGAGGAGAGACCCAGTACTTC.

The chain uses TRBV15 and TRBJ2-1, with 10 bases identical to TRBD2. This CDR3 comprises 13 residues. Trimming cost V 3 bases and J 9 bases; bases outside gene matches: 2. The germline CDR1 and CDR2 sequences are LNHNV and YYDKDF (reference sequence). CDR3 DNA: TGTGCCACCAGCAGGGGACTAGCGTTTGAGCAGTTCTTC. Amino acid sequence: CATSRGLAFEQFF.

This clonotype was detected ten times or more. This chain uses TRBV25-1 with TRBJ1-5; D possibly corresponds to TRBD1 (6 bases). This CDR3 has 13 amino acids. Trimming removed 5 bases from V and 3 bases from J, with 8 bases in between. Germline CDR1 MGHDK, CDR2 SYGVNS. The CDR3 DNA follows: TGTGCCAGCAGTACAGGGATCAATCAGCCCCAGCATTTT. Translating gives CASSTGINQPQHF.

The table lists this clonotype with a few counts. The gene calls are TRBV9 and TRBJ2-2; a weak D match, TRBD2 (5 bases). Germline V gene lookup returns CDR1 SGDLS and CDR2 YYNGEE. The CDR3 sequence is 15 residues long. V dropped 4 bases and J dropped 0 bases, with 10 bases sitting between them. The CDR3 here is CASSPGVPNTGELFF. CDR3 in DNA: TGTGCCAGCAGCCCCGGGGTTCCGAACACCGGGGAGCTGTTTTTT.

This clonotype was seen many times. The genes are TRBV19 and TRBJ1-2; maybe TRBD1 (6 bases). The CDR3 is 15 amino acids. V was clipped by 7 bases and J by 8 bases, with 23 bases between them. The germline V gene encodes CDR1 LNHDA and CDR2 SQIVND (reference sequence). In DNA, the CDR3 is TGTGCCAGTACCGTGAGGGGGGGGCGGAGAAGAGGCTACACCTTC. It codes for CASTVRGGRRRGYTF.